These 6 T cell receptor beta chains originate from one sample sequenced in a study of prognosis after radiotherapy for stage I lung cancer. With two-round multiplex PCR, TCR beta CDR3 sequences were amplified from genomic DNA. First-round PCR employed TRBV- and TRBJ-specific primers for each gene. TCRdb ran MiXCR on the multiplex PCR reads and lists one entry per CDR3 protein. The table has around 14,000 distinct CDR3 sequences, about 32% seen once; the top ten hold about 27%. Sequencing used PBMCs, obtained before or after stereotactic body radiation therapy (not recorded which). All receptors derive from a donor of 50 years or more with non-small cell lung cancer.

Regarding this clonotype: It may be a read error: a sequence one base away is much more abundant. In this CDR3 the conserved last residue, phenylalanine or tryptophan, is missing, so a read error is likely. V is TRBV5-1 and J is TRBJ2-7; 7 bases agree with TRBD2. V dropped 2 bases and J dropped 6; count of bases not matched to a gene: 5. The germline V gene encodes CDR1 SGHRS and CDR2 YFSETQ. This CDR3 spans 13 amino acids. CDR3 coding DNA: TGCGCCAGCAGCTTAGGCCCGGGGGGCGAGCAGTACCTC. It yields the protein CASSLGPGGEQYL.

Notes on this clonotype: A far larger clone is just one base off, so this is likely a read error. The chain combines TRBV20-1 with TRBJ2-5; 7 bases map to TRBD2. V shed 7 bases and J 11 bases; nucleotides not matched to a gene: 19. This CDR3 contains 14 residues. Germline lookup yields CDR1 DFQATT and CDR2 SNEGSKA (reference sequence). As DNA, the CDR3 is TGCAGTGGCCCGGGGGGTCGGTCTACCAATGAGCAGTACTTC. Its protein product is CSGPGGRSTNEQYF.

This clonotype has a count of ten or more. The chain carries TRBV6-1 and TRBJ2-7; D is unresolved. Germline values: CDR1 MNHNS, CDR2 SASEGT. This CDR3 contains 13 residues. V was shortened by 5 bases and J by 2 bases, with 10 bases between the two germline ends. CDR3 bases: TGTGCCAGCAGTCACCCATCTACCTACGAGCAGTACTTC. Its translation: CASSHPSTYEQYF.

This clonotype occurred many times. CDR3 in amino acids: CASRARGGAGYNEQFF. Here the CDR3 DNA reads TGTGCCAGCAGGGCACGGGGGGGAGCGGGTTACAATGAGCAGTTCTTC. The rearrangement links TRBV7-9 to TRBJ2-1; TRBD2 aligns across 8 bases. With V trimmed by 6 bases and J by 4 bases, 11 bases remained unmatched. The CDR3 is made up of 16 amino acids. CDR1 is SEHNR and CDR2 is FQNEAQ in the germline V gene (reference sequence).

This clonotype was seen ten or more times. This rearrangement joins TRBV20-1 to TRBJ2-4; 12 positions match TRBD2. The CDR3 spans 16 residues. J lost 8 bases, V lost 0 bases, and 8 bases had no gene match. The germline CDR1 and CDR2 sequences are DFQATT and SNEGSKA (reference sequence). CDR3 nucleotides: TGCAGTGCTAGAGACGGACTAGCGGGGCGAGGGGACATTCAGTACTTC. This codes for CSARDGLAGRGDIQYF.

There are many counts of this clonotype. The genes are TRBV5-1 and TRBJ1-2; tentatively, D is TRBD1 (5 bases). CDR3 length: 14 amino acids. V lost 4 bases, J lost 4 bases, and 14 bases lay in between. CDR1 is SGHRS, CDR2 YFSETQ, per germline. CDR3 DNA: TGCGCCAGCAGCCGGGAAGGAGGGGCCTATGGCTACACCTTC. Protein: CASSREGGAYGYTF.